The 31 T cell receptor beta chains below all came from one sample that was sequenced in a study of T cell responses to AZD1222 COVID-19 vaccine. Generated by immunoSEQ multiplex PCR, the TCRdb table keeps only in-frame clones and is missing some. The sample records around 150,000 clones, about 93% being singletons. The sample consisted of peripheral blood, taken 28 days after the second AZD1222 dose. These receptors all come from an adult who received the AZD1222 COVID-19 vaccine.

CDR3 sequence: CASRLDAAAQETQYF. In DNA, the CDR3 is TGTGCCAGTAGGTTGGACGCTGCTGCCCAAGAGACCCAGTACTTC. The chain has TRBV19 and TRBJ2-5; D gene unclear. V lost 6 bases, J lost 1 base, and 15 bases lay in between. CDR3 length: 15 residues. In germline, CDR1 is LNHDA, CDR2 SQIVND (reference sequence).

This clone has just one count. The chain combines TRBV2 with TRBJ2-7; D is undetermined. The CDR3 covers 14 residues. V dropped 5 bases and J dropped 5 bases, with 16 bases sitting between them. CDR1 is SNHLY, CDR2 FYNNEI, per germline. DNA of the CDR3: TGTGCCAGCAGTAGGCGGCCCATCTTTGACGAGCAGTACTTC. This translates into CASSRRPIFDEQYF.

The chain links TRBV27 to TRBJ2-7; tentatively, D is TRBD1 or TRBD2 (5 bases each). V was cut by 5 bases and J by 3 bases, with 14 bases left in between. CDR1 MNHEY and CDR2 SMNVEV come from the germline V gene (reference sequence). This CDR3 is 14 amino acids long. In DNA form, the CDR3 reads TGTGCCAGCAGTCCGGGACGGGCAATCTACGAGCAGTACTTC. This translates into CASSPGRAIYEQYF.

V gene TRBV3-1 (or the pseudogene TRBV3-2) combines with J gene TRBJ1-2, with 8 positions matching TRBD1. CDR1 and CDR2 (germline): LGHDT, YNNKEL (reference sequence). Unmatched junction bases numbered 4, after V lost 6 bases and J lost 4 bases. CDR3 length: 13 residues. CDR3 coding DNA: TGTGCCAGCAGTCCTGACAGGGGCTATGGCTACACCTTC. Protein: CASSPDRGYGYTF.

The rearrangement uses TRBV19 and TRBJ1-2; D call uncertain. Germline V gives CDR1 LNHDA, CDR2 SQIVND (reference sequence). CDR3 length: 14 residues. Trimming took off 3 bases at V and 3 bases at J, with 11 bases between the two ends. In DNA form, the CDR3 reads TGTGCCAGTAGTATCCCGGGCTTTGACTATGGCTACACCTTC. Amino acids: CASSIPGFDYGYTF.

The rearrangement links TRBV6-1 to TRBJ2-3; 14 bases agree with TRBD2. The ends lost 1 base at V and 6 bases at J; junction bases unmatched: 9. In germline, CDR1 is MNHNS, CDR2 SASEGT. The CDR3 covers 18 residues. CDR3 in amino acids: CASSEDPGLAGVRDTQYF. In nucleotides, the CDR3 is TGTGCCAGCAGTGAAGACCCGGGACTAGCGGGGGTGAGGGATACGCAGTATTTT.

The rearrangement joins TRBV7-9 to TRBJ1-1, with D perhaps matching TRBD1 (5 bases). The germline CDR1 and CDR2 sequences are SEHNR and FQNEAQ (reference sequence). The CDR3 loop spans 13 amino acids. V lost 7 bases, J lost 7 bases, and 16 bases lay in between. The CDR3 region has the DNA TGTGCCAGCACACGGGACTCTTATTTTGAAGCTTTCTTT. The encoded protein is CASTRDSYFEAFF.

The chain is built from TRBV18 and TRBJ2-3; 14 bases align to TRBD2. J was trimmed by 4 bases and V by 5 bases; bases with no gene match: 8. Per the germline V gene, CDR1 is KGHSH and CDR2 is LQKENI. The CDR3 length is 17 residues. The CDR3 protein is CASSSTSGGGPPDTQYF. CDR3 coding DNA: TGTGCCAGCTCATCGACTAGCGGGGGGGGGCCGCCAGATACGCAGTATTTT.

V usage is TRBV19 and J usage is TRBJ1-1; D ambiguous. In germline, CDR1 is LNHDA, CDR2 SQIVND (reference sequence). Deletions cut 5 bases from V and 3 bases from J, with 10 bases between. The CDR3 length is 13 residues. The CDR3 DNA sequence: TGTGCCAGTAGTCTGGGATCCCACACTGAAGCTTTCTTT. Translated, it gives CASSLGSHTEAFF. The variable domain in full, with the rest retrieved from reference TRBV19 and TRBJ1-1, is DGGITQSPKYLFRKEGQNVTLSCEQNLNHDAMYWYRQDPGQGLRLIYYSQIVNDFQKGDIAEGYSVSREKKESFPLTVTSAQKNPTAFYLCASSLGSHTEAFFGQGTRLTVV.

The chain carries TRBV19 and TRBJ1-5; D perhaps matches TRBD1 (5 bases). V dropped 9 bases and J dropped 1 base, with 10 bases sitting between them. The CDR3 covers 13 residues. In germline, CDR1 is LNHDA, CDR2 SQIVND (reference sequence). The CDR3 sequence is CASREVSNQPQHF. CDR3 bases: TGTGCCAGCAGGGAGGTGAGCAATCAGCCCCAGCATTTT.

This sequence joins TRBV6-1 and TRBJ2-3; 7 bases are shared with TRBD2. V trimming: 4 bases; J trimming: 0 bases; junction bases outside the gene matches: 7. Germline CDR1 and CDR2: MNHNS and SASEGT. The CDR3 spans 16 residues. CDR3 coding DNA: TGTGCCAGCAGTGCCCGGGACTACCGGAGCACAGATACGCAGTATTTT. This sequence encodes CASSARDYRSTDTQYF.

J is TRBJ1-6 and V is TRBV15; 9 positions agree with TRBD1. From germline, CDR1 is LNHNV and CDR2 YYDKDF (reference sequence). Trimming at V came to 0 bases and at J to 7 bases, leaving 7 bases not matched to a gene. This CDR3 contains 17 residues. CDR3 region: CATSRDYSDRGNSPLHF. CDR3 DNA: TGTGCCACCAGCAGAGATTACTCAGACAGGGGGAATTCACCCCTCCACTTT.

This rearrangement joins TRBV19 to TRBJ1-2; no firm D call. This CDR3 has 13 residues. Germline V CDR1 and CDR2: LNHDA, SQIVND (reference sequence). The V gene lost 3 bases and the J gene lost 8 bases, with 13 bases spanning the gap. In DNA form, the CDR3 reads TGTGCCAGTAGTATTGGCCCCTGGATGGGCTACACCTTC. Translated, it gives CASSIGPWMGYTF.

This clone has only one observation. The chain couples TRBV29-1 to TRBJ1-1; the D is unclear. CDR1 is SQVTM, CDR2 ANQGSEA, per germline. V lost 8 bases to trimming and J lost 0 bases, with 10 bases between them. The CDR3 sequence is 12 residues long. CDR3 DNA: TGCAGCTCCCGGGTGATGAACACTGAAGCTTTCTTT. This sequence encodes CSSRVMNTEAFF.

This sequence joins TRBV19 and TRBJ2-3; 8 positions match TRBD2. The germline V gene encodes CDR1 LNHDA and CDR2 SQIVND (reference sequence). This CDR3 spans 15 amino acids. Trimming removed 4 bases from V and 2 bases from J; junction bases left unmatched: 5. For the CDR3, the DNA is TGTGCCAGTAGTACCAGCGGGGGTGCCACAGATACGCAGTATTTT. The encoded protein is CASSTSGGATDTQYF.

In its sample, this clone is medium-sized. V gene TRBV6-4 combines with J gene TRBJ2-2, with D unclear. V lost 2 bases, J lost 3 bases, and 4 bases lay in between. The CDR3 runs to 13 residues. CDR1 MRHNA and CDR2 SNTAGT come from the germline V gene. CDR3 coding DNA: TGTGCCAGCAGTGACAGGGACACCGGGGAGCTGTTTTTT. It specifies CASSDRDTGELFF.

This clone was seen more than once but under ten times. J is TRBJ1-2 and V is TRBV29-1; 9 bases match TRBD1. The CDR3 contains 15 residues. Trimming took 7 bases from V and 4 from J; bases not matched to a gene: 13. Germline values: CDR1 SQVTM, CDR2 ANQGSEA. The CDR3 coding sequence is TGCAGCGCCGCCGGGACAGGGAGCGGATCCTATGGCTACACCTTC. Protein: CSAAGTGSGSYGYTF.

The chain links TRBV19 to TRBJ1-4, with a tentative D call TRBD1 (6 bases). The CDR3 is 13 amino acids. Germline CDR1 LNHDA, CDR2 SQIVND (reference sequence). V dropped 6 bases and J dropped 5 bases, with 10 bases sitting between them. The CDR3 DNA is TGTGCCAGTAGGGGACACCAGAATGAAAAACTGTTTTTT. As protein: CASRGHQNEKLFF.

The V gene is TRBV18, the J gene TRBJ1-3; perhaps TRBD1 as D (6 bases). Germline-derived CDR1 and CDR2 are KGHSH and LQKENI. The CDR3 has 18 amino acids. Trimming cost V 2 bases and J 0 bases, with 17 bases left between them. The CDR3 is CASSPFTTGQHSGNTIYF. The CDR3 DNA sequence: TGTGCCAGCTCACCATTCACGACGGGACAACACTCTGGAAACACCATATATTTT. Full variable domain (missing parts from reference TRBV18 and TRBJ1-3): NAGVMQNPRHLVRRRGQEARLRCSPMKGHSHVYWYRQLPEEGLKFMVYLQKENIIDESGMPKERFSAEFPKEGPSILRIQQVVRGDSAAYFCASSPFTTGQHSGNTIYFGEGSWLTVV.

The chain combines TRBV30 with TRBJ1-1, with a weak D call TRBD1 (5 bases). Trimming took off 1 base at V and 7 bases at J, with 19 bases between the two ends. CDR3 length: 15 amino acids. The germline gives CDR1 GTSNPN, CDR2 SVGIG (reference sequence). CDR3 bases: TGTGCCTGGAGTGGGGCCGCCGGGCCTAGGGGTGAAGCTTTCTTT. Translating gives CAWSGAAGPRGEAFF.

The CDR3 bases are TGTGCCAGCAGTCCAGGTCCCGGATCGGAGACCCAGTACTTC. Amino acid sequence: CASSPGPGSETQYF. The V gene is TRBV7-3, the J gene TRBJ2-5; D unresolved. V was pared by 6 bases and J by 5 bases, with 16 bases between. This CDR3 comprises 14 residues. Per the germline V gene, CDR1 is SGHTA and CDR2 is FQGTGA.

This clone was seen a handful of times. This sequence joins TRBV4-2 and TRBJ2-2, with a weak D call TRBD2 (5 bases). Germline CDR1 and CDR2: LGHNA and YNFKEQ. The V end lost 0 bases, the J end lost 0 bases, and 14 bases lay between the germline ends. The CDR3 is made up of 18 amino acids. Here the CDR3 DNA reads TGTGCCAGCAGCCAAGAGGGGAAGCGGATACCGAACACCGGGGAGCTGTTTTTT. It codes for CASSQEGKRIPNTGELFF.

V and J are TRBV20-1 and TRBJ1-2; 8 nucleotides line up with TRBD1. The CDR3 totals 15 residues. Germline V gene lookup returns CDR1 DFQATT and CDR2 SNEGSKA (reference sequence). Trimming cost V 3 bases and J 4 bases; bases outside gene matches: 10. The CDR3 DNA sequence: TGCAGTGCTAGTCGGACAGGGATTCGGAGCTATGGCTACACCTTC. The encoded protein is CSASRTGIRSYGYTF.

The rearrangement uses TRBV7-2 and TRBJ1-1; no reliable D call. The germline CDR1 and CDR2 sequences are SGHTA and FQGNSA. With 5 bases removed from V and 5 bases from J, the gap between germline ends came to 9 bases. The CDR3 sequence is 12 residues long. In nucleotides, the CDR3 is TGTGCCAGCAGCGTATACACGACTGAAGCTTTCTTT. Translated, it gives CASSVYTTEAFF.

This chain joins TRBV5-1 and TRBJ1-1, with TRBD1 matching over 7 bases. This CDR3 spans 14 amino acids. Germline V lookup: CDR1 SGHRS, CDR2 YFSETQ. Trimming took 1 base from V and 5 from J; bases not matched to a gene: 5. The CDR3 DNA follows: TGCGCCAGCAGCTTGAGAACAGGGGCTACTGAAGCTTTCTTT. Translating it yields CASSLRTGATEAFF.

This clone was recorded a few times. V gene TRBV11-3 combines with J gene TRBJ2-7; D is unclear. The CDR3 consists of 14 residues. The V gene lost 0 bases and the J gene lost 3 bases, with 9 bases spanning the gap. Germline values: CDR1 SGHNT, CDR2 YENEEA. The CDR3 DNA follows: TGTGCCAGCAGCTTAGATCCGGTTAGCTACGAGCAGTACTTC. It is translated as CASSLDPVSYEQYF.

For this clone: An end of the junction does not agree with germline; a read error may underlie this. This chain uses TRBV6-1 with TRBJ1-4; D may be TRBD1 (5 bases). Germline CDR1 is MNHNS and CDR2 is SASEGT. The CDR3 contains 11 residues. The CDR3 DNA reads TGTGCCAGCAGAGAAGGGACCGCACTGTTTTTT. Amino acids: CASREGTALFF.

The CDR3 DNA reads as TGTGCCAGCAGCCCCAGGGGGAGACAATACGAGCAGTACTTC. Translated: CASSPRGRQYEQYF. The V gene is TRBV6-5, the J gene TRBJ2-7; TRBD1 aligns across 7 bases. Unmatched junction bases numbered 9, after V lost 6 bases and J lost 4 bases. The CDR3 contains 14 residues. Germline V gene lookup returns CDR1 MNHEY and CDR2 SVGAGI.

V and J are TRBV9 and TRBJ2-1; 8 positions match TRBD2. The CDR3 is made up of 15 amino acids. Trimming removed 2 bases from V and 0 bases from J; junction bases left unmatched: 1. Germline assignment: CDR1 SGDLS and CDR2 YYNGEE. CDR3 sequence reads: CASSVGTSSYNEQFF. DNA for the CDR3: TGTGCCAGCAGCGTCGGGACTAGCTCCTACAATGAGCAGTTCTTC. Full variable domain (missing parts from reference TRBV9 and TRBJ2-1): DSGVTQTPKHLITATGQRVTLRCSPRSGDLSVYWYQQSLDQGLQFLIQYYNGEERAKGNILERFSAQQFPDLHSELNLSSLELGDSALYFCASSVGTSSYNEQFFGPGTRLTVL.

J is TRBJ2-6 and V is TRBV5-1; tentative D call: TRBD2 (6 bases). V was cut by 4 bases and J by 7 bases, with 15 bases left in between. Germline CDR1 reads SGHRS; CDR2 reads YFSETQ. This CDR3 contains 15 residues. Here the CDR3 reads CASSRMGEAANVLTF. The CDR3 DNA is TGCGCCAGCAGCCGCATGGGGGAGGCTGCCAACGTCCTGACTTTC.

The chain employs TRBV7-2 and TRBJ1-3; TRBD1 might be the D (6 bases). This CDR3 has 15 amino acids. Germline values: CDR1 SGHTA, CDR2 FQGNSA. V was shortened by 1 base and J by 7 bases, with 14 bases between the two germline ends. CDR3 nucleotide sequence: TGTGCCAGCAGCTTAGAGTTTTGGGGGGCGAACACCATATATTTT. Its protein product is CASSLEFWGANTIYF.